This T cell receptor (beta chain) came from a study of PD-1 blockade in classical Hodgkin lymphoma. Regarding the study as a whole: According to reports, newly diagnosed patients had lower baseline TCR diversity than healthy donors, and relapsed/refractory patients had lower baseline TCR diversity still.

The CDR3 spans 14 residues. Trimming stripped 2 bases from V and 3 bases from J, with 8 bases between. Per the germline V gene, CDR1 is MGHDK and CDR2 is SYGVNS. Clones were read by immunoSEQ multiplex PCR, and TCRdb kept only the in-frame ones, dropping some. Of around 26,000 clones listed, approximately 69% are singletons. In regard to this clone: Its antigen is unidentified.

Every patient experienced relapse after autologous stem cell transplantation, and brentuximab vedotin exposure varied. Specimen: peripheral blood mononuclear cells (PBMCs), collected at baseline. The rearrangement uses TRBV25-1 and TRBJ2-4; TRBD1 is a possible D gene (5 bases). The origin of this receptor is a human donor with classical Hodgkin lymphoma. CDR3 nucleotide sequence: TGTGCCAGCAGTGAACAGGGATACAAAAACATTCAGTACTTC. It specifies CASSEQGYKNIQYF.